This TCR beta chain was profiled in a study of T cells in Graves' hyperthyroidism and ophthalmopathy (dated by TCRdb to between 2018 and 2021). For context, the study as a whole: Peripheral blood samples were taken at the time of initial diagnosis, prior to any treatment. TCR V-J signatures able to tell the groups apart were searched for in a discovery cohort of approximately 95 patients, of whom over 40 had Graves' ophthalmopathy and 57 had stable Graves' hyperthyroidism. An independent validation cohort of about 20 hyperthyroidism patients and approximately 17 patients who later progressed to ophthalmopathy tested prospective prediction of ophthalmopathy. The 75 to 100 discovery patients were divided at random into training and test sets in a 7:3 ratio. Thyroid tissue and blood T-cell repertoires from more than five Graves' hyperthyroidism patients were also compared in the study. Following sampling, methimazole starting at 30 mg daily was given to hyperthyroidism patients, and high-dose intravenous methylprednisolone was given to ophthalmopathy patients. The paper describes TCR Vbeta CDR3 sequencing of 140 or so peripheral blood samples, made up of 43 ophthalmopathy patients, 70 to 75 hyperthyroidism patients and 17 progressor patients. The investigation overall reported the following: No statistical method was used to fix the sample size in advance, and group allocation was not hidden from the investigators. In validation, the model predicted progression to ophthalmopathy with 60% to 71% sensitivity and 72% to 85% specificity, a median of 6.5 months before onset. A 13 V-J signature model separated ophthalmopathy from stable hyperthyroidism, with approximately 86% sensitivity and roughly 84% specificity in cross-validation and 80%/75% in testing. Most expanded thyroid clonotypes (frequency above 0.001) were also detected in blood, a finding suggesting that blood repertoires may reflect thyroid immune responses.

V is shortened by 2 bases, J by 5 bases, and the region joining them spans 10 bases. Sequences SGHNT (CDR1) and YYREEE (CDR2) are obtained from the germline V gene (reference sequence). Its CDR3 holds 13 amino acids, cysteine through phenylalanine. The retained sequence is limited to the CDR3, 39 bases, with the frame set at the first base. In this sample, this clonotype turned up a few times. Its antigen specificity is not known. No clone much larger than this one lies a single base away; base qualities are absent. The TCR beta CDR3 regions were amplified from RNA transcripts. A first-round RT-PCR of the TCR CDR3 used the HTBI primer set with the Qiagen OneStep RT-PCR kit. Libraries were constructed in a second round of multiplex PCR, after which size selection and purification were performed. Paired-end sequencing of the libraries was performed with 100 bp reads on an Illumina HiSeq2000. The published analysis was carried out like this. SOAPnuke was used to process the raw data, with reads discarded if the reads contained adapters or uncalled bases, had a mean Phred below 15, or lacked an exact constant-primer or identifier match. COPE v1.2.5 was used to merge the high-quality paired reads, and each unique nucleotide sequence was defined as a clonotype. Clonotypes were aligned to IMGT TRBV, TRBD and TRBJ reference segments using MiTCR v1.1. The analysis included only V-J combinations with a frequency above 0.0001, which together covered around 99% of the repertoires. A TCS score was defined as the ratio between F50 (clonal expansion) and ExV (chaos), using BLOSUM62-based TCRdist between CDR3 peptides within each V-J. Welch's t-statistics and random forest reduced roughly 500 V-J features to roughly 13, which were used in a naive Bayes classifier (R e1071). The public sequencing data were trimmed at Q25 with fastp and processed into clonotypes with MiXCR by TCRdb, which kept only in-frame beta chains. One record per CDR3 amino acid sequence lists the most common genes and DNA. The V and J calls and clone size are TCRdb's, not the authors'. The sample table contains about 560,000 distinct CDR3 sequences; only one count was recorded for approximately 15% of them. Of the sample, 15% to 20% is held by the ten largest clones.

Stable Graves' hyperthyroidism was defined as the absence of progression to ophthalmopathy over 18 months of follow-up. The hyperthyroidism patients were between 18 and 65 years old and newly diagnosed, with a disease duration of less than 2 months. The study excluded patients with uncontrolled infections, other autoimmune diseases, pregnancy or lactation. Diagnoses relied on clinical symptoms, serum thyroxine and TRAb, thyroid ultrasound and orbital computed tomography. PBMCs were isolated from about 10 ml of fresh peripheral blood by Ficoll-Paque density gradient centrifugation. Total RNA was extracted with Trizol reagent, and quality was checked on an Agilent 2100 Bioanalyzer.

This receptor chain uses TRBV5-4 and TRBJ2-5; confidence is insufficient to name the D gene. The sample comprised blood. The clonotype originates from a woman aged 18-30 years with Graves' hyperthyroidism. The nucleotides are TGTGCCAGCAGCTTCTTTCCCAGGGAGACCCAGTACTTC. It translates to CASSFFPRETQYF.